The clone carrying this T cell receptor (beta chain) was detected ten times or more. The sample is drawn from a study of Graves' ophthalmopathy and Graves' hyperthyroidism. Study as a whole: At the time of initial diagnosis and before any treatment, peripheral blood was collected.

The CDR3 is made up of 14 amino acids. Germline CDR1 SGDLS, CDR2 YYNGEE. V lost 0 bases to trimming and J lost 0 bases, with 4 bases between them. Fresh peripheral blood, roughly 10 ml, was the PBMC source. RNA transcripts served as template for amplifying TCR beta CDR3 sequences. Following a first-round RT-PCR that used HTBI primers, a second-round multiplex PCR was carried out. TCRdb reprocessed the multiplex PCR reads via MiXCR and lists one record per CDR3 protein. Of 300,000 or so distinct CDR3 sequences listed, around a sixth are singletons. Sequenced material: peripheral blood. The chain has TRBV9 and TRBJ1-3, with D hard to call. The TCR comes from an adult man with Graves' ophthalmopathy. The CDR3 coding sequence is TGTGCCAGCAGCGTAGCCAGCTCTGGAAACACCATATATTTT. Its translation: CASSVASSGNTIYF. The full variable domain, in which reference TRBV9 and TRBJ1-3 provide the parts outside the CDR3, is DSGVTQTPKHLITATGQRVTLRCSPRSGDLSVYWYQQSLDQGLQFLIQYYNGEERAKGNILERFSAQQFPDLHSELNLSSLELGDSALYFCASSVASSGNTIYFGEGSWLTVV.